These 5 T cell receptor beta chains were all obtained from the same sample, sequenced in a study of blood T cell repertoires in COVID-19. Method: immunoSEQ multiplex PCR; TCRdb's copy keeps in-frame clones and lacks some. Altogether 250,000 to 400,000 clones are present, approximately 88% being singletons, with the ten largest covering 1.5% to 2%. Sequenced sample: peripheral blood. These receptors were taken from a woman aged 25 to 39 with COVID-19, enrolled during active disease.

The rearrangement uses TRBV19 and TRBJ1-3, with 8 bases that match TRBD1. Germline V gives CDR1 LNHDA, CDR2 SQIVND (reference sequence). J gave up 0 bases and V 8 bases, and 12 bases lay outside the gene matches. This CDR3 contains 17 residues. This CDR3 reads CASHPGQGPPSGNTIYF. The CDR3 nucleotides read TGTGCCAGTCACCCCGGACAGGGACCTCCCTCTGGAAACACCATATATTTT.

CDR3 DNA: TGTGCCAGCAGCTCGACTAGCCGCGAGTTCTTC. Its translation is CASSSTSREFF. The V call is TRBV7-2, the J call TRBJ2-1, with 7 bases fitting TRBD2. Germline V gene sequence: CDR1 SGHTA, CDR2 FQGNSA. V shed 4 bases and J 14 bases; nucleotides not matched to a gene: 5. The CDR3 has 11 amino acids.

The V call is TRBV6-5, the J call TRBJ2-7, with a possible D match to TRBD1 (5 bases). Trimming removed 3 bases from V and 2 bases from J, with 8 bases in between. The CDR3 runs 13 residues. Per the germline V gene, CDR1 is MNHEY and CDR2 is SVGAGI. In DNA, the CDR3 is TGTGCCAGCAGTTATCAGGGCGCCTACGAGCAGTACTTC. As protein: CASSYQGAYEQYF.

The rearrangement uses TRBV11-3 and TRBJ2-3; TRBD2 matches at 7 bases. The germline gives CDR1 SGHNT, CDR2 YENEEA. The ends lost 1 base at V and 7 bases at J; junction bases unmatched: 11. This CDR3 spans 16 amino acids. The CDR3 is CASSLGRRGSSNTQYF. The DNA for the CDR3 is TGTGCCAGCAGCTTAGGTCGGCGGGGGAGCTCGAATACGCAGTATTTT.

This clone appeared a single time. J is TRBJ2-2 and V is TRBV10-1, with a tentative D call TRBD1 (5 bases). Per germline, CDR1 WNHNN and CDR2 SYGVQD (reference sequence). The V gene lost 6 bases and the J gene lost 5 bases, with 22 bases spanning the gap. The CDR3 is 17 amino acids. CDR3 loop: CASSRAAPGRGTGELFF. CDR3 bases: TGCGCCAGCAGCAGGGCGGCTCCTGGGCGAGGAACCGGGGAGCTGTTTTTT.